This T cell receptor (beta chain) was sequenced in a study of blood T cell repertoires in COVID-19. Study-wide background: Material from acute and convalescent COVID-19 was sourced from the United States, Italy and Spain.

Clones were read by immunoSEQ multiplex PCR, and TCRdb kept only the in-frame ones, dropping some. The sample lists roughly 250,000 clones; about 87% were seen once. J gave up 6 bases and V 3 bases, and 7 bases lay outside the gene matches. Germline V gene lookup returns CDR1 SGHTA and CDR2 FQGTGA. The CDR3 runs 15 residues. The TCR was taken from a woman aged 45-65 years with acute or convalescent COVID-19. The chain carries TRBV7-3 and TRBJ2-1, with 8 bases lining up with TRBD1. The specimen sequenced was peripheral blood. The CDR3 DNA is TGTGCCAGCAGCTTTGGACAGGGTATGCCCAATGAGCAGTTCTTC. This codes for CASSFGQGMPNEQFF.